This TCR beta chain was profiled in a study of T cell repertoires in cytomegalovirus infection. The wider study: Carrying CMV and the relevant HLA type showed in public TCR beta signatures.

Many counts were recorded for this clonotype. Its antigen is not identified. Study-wide results and caveats: Accumulated public TCR beta family frequency recognized individuals carrying CMV together with the relevant HLA.

TCRdb reprocessed the reads via MiXCR and lists one record per CDR3 protein. The sample yields roughly 54,000 distinct CDR3 sequences, 33% seen once. Sequencing input: PBMCs, sequenced either directly or after in vitro stimulation (not recorded which). This TCR was recovered from a human donor in good health (CMV status not recorded). Some clones in this sample may be carry-over from other donors' samples.

In nucleotides, the CDR3 is TGTGCCAGCAGCCGGGGACCCTACAATGAGCAGTTCTTC. Translating it yields CASSRGPYNEQFF. This chain joins TRBV7-2 and TRBJ2-1; D could derive from TRBD1 or TRBD2 (5 bases each). Germline loops: CDR1 SGHTA, CDR2 FQGNSA. The CDR3 contains 13 residues. V was cut by 5 bases and J by 2 bases, with 7 bases left in between.